This T cell receptor beta chain was retrieved from a study of PD-L1 blockade in urothelial cancer. Background on the study: Chemotherapy regimens numbering 0 to 3 had been given to patients.

This CDR3 is 15 amino acids long. V lost 4 bases and J lost 6, with 18 bases in between. Looked up from germline, CDR1 is MGHDK and CDR2 is SYGVNS. Assay used: immunoSEQ multiplex PCR; TCRdb lists only in-frame clones, some missing. In the table there are fewer than 50,000 clones, 75% to 95% of which are singletons. This chain connects TRBV25-1 to TRBJ2-5, with D possibly matching TRBD1 (6 bases). This specimen consisted of PBMCs, obtained around atezolizumab (anti-PD-L1) treatment. This TCR came from a man aged 65 to 85 with urothelial cancer. CDR3 bases: TGTGCCAGCAGTGGAGGTGGTAGCAGGGGACAGACCCAGTACTTC. Protein: CASSGGGSRGQTQYF.